These 4 T cell receptor beta chains were sequenced from one sample in a study of Ad26.COV2.S vaccination and SARS-CoV-2 variants. The treatment here: roughly 19 received Ad26.COV2.S at low or high dose, single or two shots; 5 received placebo; per-sample allocation not given. Samples came from day 63 after the first vaccine or placebo injection. Only in-frame clones appear in the TCRdb table, and some are missing; sequencing was by immunoSEQ multiplex PCR. Among hundreds of thousands of clones listed, 80% to 90% were seen once. The specimen was peripheral blood, collected in a trial of Ad26.COV2.S vaccine versus placebo. All receptors come from a person between 18 and 65 years old who received the Ad26.COV2.S COVID-19 vaccine or a placebo.

In this sample, this clone turned up once. The chain couples TRBV2 to TRBJ2-5; either TRBD1 or TRBD2 may fit D (5 bases each). The germline V gene has CDR1 SNHLY and CDR2 FYNNEI. The CDR3 spans 14 residues. The V end lost 3 bases, the J end lost 7 bases, and 15 bases lay between the germline ends. The CDR3 nucleotides are TGTGCCAGCAGTGACGGTCCTAATGGGGGGACCCAGTACTTC. Its protein product is CASSDGPNGGTQYF.

This chain uses TRBV11-1 with TRBJ1-1; D unresolved. The germline V and J ends were trimmed by 6 bases and 0 bases, with 8 bases remaining between them. The CDR3 loop spans 13 amino acids. From germline, CDR1 is SGHAT and CDR2 FQDESV (reference sequence). The CDR3 loop is CASRRVLNTEAFF. DNA of the CDR3: TGTGCCAGCAGACGGGTCCTGAACACTGAAGCTTTCTTT.

The chain carries TRBV7-2 and TRBJ1-5; D perhaps matches TRBD1 (5 bases). The V and J ends lost 7 bases and 4 bases respectively, with 11 bases between them. Germline lookup yields CDR1 SGHTA and CDR2 FQGNSA. This CDR3 region has 13 residues. For the CDR3, the DNA is TGTGCCAGCAAAGGGGAGAGGAATCAGCCCCAGCATTTT. Protein product: CASKGERNQPQHF.

The rearrangement uses TRBV19 and TRBJ1-5; possibly TRBD1 for D (5 bases). Germline CDR1 reads LNHDA; CDR2 reads SQIVND (reference sequence). The CDR3 length is 14 residues. V was trimmed by 7 bases and J by 7 bases, leaving 17 bases between them. The DNA for the CDR3 is TGTGCCAGTACCCTAGACAGTTCGTGGCAGCCCCAGCATTTT. Amino acid sequence: CASTLDSSWQPQHF.